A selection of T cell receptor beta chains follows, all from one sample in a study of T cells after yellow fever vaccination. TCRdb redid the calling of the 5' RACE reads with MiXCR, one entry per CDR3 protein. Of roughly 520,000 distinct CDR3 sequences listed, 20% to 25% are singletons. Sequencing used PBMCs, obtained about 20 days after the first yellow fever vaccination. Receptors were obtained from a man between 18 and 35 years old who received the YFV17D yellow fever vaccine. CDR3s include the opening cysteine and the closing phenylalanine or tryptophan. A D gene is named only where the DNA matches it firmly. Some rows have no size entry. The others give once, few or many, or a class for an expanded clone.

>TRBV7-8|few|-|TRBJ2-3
TGTGCCAGCAGCTTCGGGGGGACAGCTAGCACAGATACGCAGTATTTT
CASSFGGTASTDTQYF
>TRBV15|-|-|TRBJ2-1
TGTGCCACCAGCAGGACCAGAGGTGGGGCGCAGTTCTTC
CATSRTRGGAQFF
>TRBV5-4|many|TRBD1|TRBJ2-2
TGTGCCAGCAGCTTGGGGGGACAGGACCTCGGGGAGCTGTTTTTT
CASSLGGQDLGELFF
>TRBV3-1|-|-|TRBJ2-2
TGTGCCACCTGCAAGCGGGACAGCCCGACTGCGAACACCGGGGAGCTGTTTTTT
CATCKRDSPTANTGELFF
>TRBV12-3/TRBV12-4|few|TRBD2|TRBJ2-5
TGTGCCAGCAGCCCGCGGGGGGCACTTTTAGCGACCCAGTACTTC
CASSPRGALLATQYF
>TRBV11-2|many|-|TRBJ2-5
TGTGCCAGCAGCTCGATGACGGATCAAGAGACCCAGTACTTC
CASSSMTDQETQYF
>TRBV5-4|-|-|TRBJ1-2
TGTGCCAGCAGCTTGGAATATAGGTCGGGAAACTATGGCTACACCTTC
CASSLEYRSGNYGYTF
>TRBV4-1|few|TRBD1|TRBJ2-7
TGCGCCAGCAGCCGGGGACAGGAAGTCTACGAGCAGTACTTC
CASSRGQEVYEQYF
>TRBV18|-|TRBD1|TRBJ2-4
TGTGCCAGCTCCACCAGGACAGGGAAGGACATTCAGTACTTC
CASSTRTGKDIQYF
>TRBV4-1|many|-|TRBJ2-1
TGCGCCAGCAGCCAAGATCCGACGAATGAGCAGTTCTTC
CASSQDPTNEQFF
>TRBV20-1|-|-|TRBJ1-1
TGCAGTGCTAAGGATGCGACCGTGAACACTGAAGCTTTCTTT
CSAKDATVNTEAFF
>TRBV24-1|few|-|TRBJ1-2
TGTGCCACCACCCAACAGGGTATTTCGGATGGCTACACCTTC
CATTQQGISDGYTF
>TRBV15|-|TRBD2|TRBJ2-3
TGTGCCACCAGGGGGAGCCTAGCGGGGGGTGATACGCAGTATTTT
CATRGSLAGGDTQYF
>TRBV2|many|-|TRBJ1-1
TGTGCCTGCCAATCAATCGGGGCCGACACTGAAGCTTTCTTT
CACQSIGADTEAFF
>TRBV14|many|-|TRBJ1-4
TGTGCCAGCAGCCAGGACACATCGCGTGAAAAACTGTTTTTT
CASSQDTSREKLFF
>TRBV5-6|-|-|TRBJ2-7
TGTGCCAGCGGGTCCCGGGTCAGGGCCTACGAGCAGTACTTC
CASGSRVRAYEQYF
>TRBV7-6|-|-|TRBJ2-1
TGTGCCAGCAGCTTTTGGAGAAATGAGCAGTTCTTC
CASSFWRNEQFF
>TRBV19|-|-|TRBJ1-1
TGTGCCAGTAGTATACAGGGTGGGAACACTGAAGCTTTCTTT
CASSIQGGNTEAFF
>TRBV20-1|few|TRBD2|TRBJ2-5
TGCAGTGCTTCCCTTAGCGGGGGGGCCCGTGAGACCCAGTACTTC
CSASLSGGARETQYF
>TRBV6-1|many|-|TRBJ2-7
TGTGCCAGCAGCTTTGACACAGCCTTAGGGTACGAGCAGTACTTC
CASSFDTALGYEQYF
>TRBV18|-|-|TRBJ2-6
TGTGCCAGCTCACCCCTCTCCAGTGCCGGGACCTCTGGGGCCAACGTCCTGACTTTC
CASSPLSSAGTSGANVLTF
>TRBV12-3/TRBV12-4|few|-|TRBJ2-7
TGTGCCAGCAGCCCACAAGACTCCTACGAGCAGTACTTC
CASSPQDSYEQYF
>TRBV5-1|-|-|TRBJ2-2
TGCGCCAGCAGCTGGGGATCCGGGGAGCTGTTTTTT
CASSWGSGELFF
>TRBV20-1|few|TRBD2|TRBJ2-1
TGCAGTGCTAGAGATAGCGGGGGGGCGGGCAATGAGCAGTTCTTC
CSARDSGGAGNEQFF
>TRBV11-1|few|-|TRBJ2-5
TGTGCCAGCAGCAGCTCCCCTGAGGGGGGCGTCCAAGAGACCCAGTACTTC
CASSSSPEGGVQETQYF
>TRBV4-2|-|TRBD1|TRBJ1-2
TGTGCCAGCAGCCAGGGGACAGGAAGAGGCTATGGCTACACCTTC
CASSQGTGRGYGYTF
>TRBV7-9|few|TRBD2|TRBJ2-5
TGTGCCAGCAGCCAAACTAGCGGTGTAAAAGAGACCCAGTACTTC
CASSQTSGVKETQYF
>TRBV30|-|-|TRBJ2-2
TGTGCCTGGAGTCCTAGCTACGGGGAGCTGTTTTTT
CAWSPSYGELFF
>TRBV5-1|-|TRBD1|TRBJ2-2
TGCGCCAGCAGCCCAAACCCCGGGACAGGGGGAACCGGGGAGCTGTTTTTT
CASSPNPGTGGTGELFF
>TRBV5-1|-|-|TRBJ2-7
TGCGCCAGCAGCTGGCAGGGAGGCGAGCAGTACTTC
CASSWQGGEQYF
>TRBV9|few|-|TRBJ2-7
TGTGCCAGCAGCCCCGAAGGGGGGGGAAACTACGAGCAGTACTTC
CASSPEGGGNYEQYF
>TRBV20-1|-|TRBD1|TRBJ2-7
TGCAGTGCTTCCGGAGACAGGGCTTCCTACGAGCAGTACTTC
CSASGDRASYEQYF
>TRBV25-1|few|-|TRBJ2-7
TGTGCCAGCAGTGACTTCGGGACTCACACGACCTACGAGCAGTACTTC
CASSDFGTHTTYEQYF
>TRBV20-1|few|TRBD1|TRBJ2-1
TGCAGTGCTATATCCGGGACAGGTGACAATGAGCAGTTCTTC
CSAISGTGDNEQFF
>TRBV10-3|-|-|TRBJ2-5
TGTGCCATCAGTGAGGCGGGACAACAAGAGACCCAGTACTTC
CAISEAGQQETQYF
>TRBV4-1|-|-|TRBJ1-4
TGCGCCAGCAGCCAAGATCCATGGTCTTTGGCGTTGATCGCAACTAATGAAAAACTGTTTTTT
CASSQDPWSLALIATNEKLFF
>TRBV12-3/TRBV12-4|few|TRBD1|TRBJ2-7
TGTGCCAGCAGTTTTGGAGGTCAGGGGGCATGGGAGCAGTACTTC
CASSFGGQGAWEQYF
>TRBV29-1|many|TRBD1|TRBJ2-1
TGCAGCGCTGGGACAGGGGAGAGTGAGCAGTTCTTC
CSAGTGESEQFF
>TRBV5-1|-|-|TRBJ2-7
TGCGCCAGCAGCTTGGGACAGGCTATCTACGAGCAGTACTTC
CASSLGQAIYEQYF
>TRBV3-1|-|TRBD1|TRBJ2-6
TGTGCCAGCAGCCGGCAGGGGGCTGGGGCCAACGTCCTGACTTTC
CASSRQGAGANVLTF